Listed here is a single T cell receptor (beta chain). Its antigen is unidentified. These data originate in a study of human T cells and chemical hapten exposure. Per the authors' pipeline: Ranging from roughly 20,000 to 690,600, TCR counts per sample had a median value of 95,638. Using its own MiXCR run on the RACE reads, TCRdb lists one record per CDR3 protein. What appears here as the V and J calls and clone size reflects TCRdb's work, not the paper's. The sample has over 85,000 distinct CDR3 sequences; 9.5% to 14% are singletons. Trimming cost V 5 bases and J 7 bases, with 12 bases left between them. Germline CDR1 and CDR2: SGHTA and FQGNSA. There are 13 residues in the CDR3. As for time point: pre-sensitization, week 0. As for treatment: therapeutic diphenylcyclopropenone sensitization with weekly scalp DPC. Whole-study findings and limits: Expanded TCRs produced significantly more large CDR3 similarity clusters than controls did.

The sequences come from whole blood, collected in connection with sensitization to the hapten diphenylcyclopropenone (DPC). The chain combines TRBV7-2 with TRBJ1-5; tentatively, D is TRBD1 (5 bases). This sequence originates from a woman in her sixties or seventies with alopecia areata. Some clones in this sample may be carry-over from other donors' samples. Here the CDR3 reads CASSLLGDQPQHF. The DNA of the CDR3 is TGTGCCAGCAGCCTACTAGGGGACCAGCCCCAGCATTTT.